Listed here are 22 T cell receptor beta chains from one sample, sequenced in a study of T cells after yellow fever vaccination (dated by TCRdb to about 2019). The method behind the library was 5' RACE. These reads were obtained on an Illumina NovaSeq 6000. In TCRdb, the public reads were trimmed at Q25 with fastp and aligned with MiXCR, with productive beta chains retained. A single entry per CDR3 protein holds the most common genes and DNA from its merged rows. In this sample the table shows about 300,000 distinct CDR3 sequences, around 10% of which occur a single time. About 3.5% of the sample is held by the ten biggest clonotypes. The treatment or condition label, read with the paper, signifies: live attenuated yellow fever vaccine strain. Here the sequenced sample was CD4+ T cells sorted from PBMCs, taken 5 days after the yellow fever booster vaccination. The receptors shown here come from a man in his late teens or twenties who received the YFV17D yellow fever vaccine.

In DNA form, the CDR3 reads TGTGCCAGCAGTTATTCCACTAGTCTGCGGGAGCAGTACTTC. It translates to CASSYSTSLREQYF. The rearrangement joins TRBV6-2 or TRBV6-3 to TRBJ2-7; TRBD2 is a possible D gene (5 bases). From germline, CDR1 is MNHEY and CDR2 SVGEGT. The V end was cut by 3 bases, the J end by 7 bases, with 16 bases between. CDR3 length: 14 residues.

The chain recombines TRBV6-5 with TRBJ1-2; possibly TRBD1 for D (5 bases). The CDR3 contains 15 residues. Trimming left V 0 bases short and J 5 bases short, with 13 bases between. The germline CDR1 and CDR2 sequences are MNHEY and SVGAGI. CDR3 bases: TGTGCCAGCAGTTACTCGGGGGGTTGGGGATATGGCTACACCTTC. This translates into CASSYSGGWGYGYTF.

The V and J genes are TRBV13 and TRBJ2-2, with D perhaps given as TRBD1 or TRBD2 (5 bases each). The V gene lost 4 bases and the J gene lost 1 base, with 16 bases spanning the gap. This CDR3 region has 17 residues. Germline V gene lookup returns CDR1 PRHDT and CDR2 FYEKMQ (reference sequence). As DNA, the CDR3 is TGTGCCAGCAGCTCCTACGGGGCGTGGGGGAACACCGGGGAGCTGTTTTTT. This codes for CASSSYGAWGNTGELFF.

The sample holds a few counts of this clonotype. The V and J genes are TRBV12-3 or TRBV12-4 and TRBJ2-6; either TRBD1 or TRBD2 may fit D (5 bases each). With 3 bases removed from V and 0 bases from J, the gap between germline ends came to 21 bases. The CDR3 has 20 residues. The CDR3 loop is CASSFRGFGAASSGANVLTF. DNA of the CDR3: TGTGCCAGCAGTTTTCGCGGGTTTGGGGCAGCTAGCTCTGGGGCCAACGTCCTGACTTTC.

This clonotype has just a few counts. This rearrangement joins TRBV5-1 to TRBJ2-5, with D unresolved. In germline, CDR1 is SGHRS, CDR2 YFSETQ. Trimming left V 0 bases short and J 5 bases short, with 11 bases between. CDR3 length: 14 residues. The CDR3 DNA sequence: TGCGCCAGCAGCTTGGGGGCCCCCCAGGAGACCCAGTACTTC. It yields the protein CASSLGAPQETQYF.

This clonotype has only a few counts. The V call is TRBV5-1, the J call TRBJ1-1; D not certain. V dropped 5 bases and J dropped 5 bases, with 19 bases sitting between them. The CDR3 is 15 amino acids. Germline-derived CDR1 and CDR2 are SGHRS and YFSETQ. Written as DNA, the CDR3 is TGCGCCAGCAGTCCAAGTTTCTTTAGTCGGACTGAAGCTTTCTTT. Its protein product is CASSPSFFSRTEAFF.

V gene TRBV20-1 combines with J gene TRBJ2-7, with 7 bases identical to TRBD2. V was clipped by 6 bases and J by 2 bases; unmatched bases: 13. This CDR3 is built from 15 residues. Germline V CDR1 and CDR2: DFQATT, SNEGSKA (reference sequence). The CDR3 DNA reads TGCAGTGCCAGCTCCTCGAGTCGGGGGGCCTACGAGCAGTACTTC. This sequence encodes CSASSSSRGAYEQYF.

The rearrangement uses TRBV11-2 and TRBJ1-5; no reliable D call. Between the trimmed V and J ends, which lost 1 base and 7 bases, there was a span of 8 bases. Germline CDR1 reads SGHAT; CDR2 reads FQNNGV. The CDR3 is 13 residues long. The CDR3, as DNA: TGTGCCAGCAGCTTAGGGGTGAAACAGCCCCAGCATTTT. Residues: CASSLGVKQPQHF.

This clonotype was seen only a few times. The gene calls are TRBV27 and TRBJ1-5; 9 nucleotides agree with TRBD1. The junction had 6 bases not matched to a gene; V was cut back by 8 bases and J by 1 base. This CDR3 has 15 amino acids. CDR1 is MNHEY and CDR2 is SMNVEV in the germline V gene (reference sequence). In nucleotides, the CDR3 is TGTGCCAGCCACACAGGGGGCAGAAGCAATCAGCCCCAGCATTTT. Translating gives CASHTGGRSNQPQHF.

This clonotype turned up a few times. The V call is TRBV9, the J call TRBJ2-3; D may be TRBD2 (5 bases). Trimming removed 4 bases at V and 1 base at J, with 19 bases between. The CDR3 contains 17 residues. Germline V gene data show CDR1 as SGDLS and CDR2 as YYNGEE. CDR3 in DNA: TGTGCCAGCAGCCCCCGAGGGCACACTGCCGGCACAGATACGCAGTATTTT. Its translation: CASSPRGHTAGTDTQYF. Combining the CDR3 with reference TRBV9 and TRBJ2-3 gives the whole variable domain DSGVTQTPKHLITATGQRVTLRCSPRSGDLSVYWYQQSLDQGLQFLIQYYNGEERAKGNILERFSAQQFPDLHSELNLSSLELGDSALYFCASSPRGHTAGTDTQYFGPGTRLTVL.

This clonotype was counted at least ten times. CDR3: CASSQLAGADGYTF. In DNA form, the CDR3 reads TGCGCCAGCAGCCAACTCGCGGGGGCGGATGGCTACACCTTC. The chain couples TRBV4-3 to TRBJ1-2; TRBD1 might be the D (6 bases). Trimming pared 2 bases from V and 6 bases from J, leaving 13 bases between. This CDR3 has 14 residues. CDR1 LGHNA and CDR2 YSLEER come from the germline V gene.

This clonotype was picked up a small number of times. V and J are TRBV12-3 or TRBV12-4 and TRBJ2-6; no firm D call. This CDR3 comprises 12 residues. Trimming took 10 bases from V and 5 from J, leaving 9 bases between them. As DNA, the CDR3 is TGTGCCAACCTAGGGAGGGCCAACGTCCTGACTTTC. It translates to CANLGRANVLTF.

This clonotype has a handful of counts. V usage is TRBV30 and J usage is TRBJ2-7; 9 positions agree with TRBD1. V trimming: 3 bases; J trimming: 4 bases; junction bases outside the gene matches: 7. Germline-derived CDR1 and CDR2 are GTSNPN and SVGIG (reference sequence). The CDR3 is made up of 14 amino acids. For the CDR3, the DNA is TGTGCCTGGAGCGTACAGGGGGCTCTTTACGAGCAGTACTTC. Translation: CAWSVQGALYEQYF. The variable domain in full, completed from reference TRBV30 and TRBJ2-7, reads SQTIHQWPATLVQPVGSPLSLECTVEGTSNPNLYWYRQAAGRGLQLLFYSVGIGQISSEVPQNLSASRPQDRQFILSSKKLLLSDSGFYLCAWSVQGALYEQYFGPGTRLTVT.

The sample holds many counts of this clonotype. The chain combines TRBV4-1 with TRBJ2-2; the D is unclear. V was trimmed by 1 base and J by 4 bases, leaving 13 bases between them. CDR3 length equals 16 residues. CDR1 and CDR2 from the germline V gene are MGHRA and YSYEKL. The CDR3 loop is CASSQGSPLATGELFF. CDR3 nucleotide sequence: TGCGCCAGCAGCCAAGGGTCCCCACTTGCCACCGGGGAGCTGTTTTTT.

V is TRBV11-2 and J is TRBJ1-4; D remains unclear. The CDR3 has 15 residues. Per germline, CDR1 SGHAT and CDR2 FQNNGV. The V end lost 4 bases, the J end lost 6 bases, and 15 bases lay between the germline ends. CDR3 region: CASSSRRVHDEKLFF. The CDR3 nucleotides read TGTGCCAGCAGCTCCAGGAGGGTCCACGATGAAAAACTGTTTTTT.

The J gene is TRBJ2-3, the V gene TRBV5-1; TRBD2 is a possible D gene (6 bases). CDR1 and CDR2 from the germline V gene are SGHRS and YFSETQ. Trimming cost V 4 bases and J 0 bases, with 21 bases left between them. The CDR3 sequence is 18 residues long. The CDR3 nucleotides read TGCGCCAGCAGCGGGCGAGCACCTCTAGCGCGGAGCACAGATACGCAGTATTTT. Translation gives CASSGRAPLARSTDTQYF.

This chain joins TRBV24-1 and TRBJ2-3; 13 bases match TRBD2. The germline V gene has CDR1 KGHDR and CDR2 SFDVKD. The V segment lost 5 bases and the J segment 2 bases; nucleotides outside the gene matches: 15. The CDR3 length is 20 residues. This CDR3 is CATSGPGTSGATGFTDTQYF. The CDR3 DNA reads TGTGCCACCAGTGGTCCCGGGACTAGCGGGGCGACCGGCTTCACAGATACGCAGTATTTT.

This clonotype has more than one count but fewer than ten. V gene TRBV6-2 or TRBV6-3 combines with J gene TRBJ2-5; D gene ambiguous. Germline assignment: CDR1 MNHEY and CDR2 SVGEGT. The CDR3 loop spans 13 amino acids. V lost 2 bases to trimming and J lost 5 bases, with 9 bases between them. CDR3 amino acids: CASSYGLRETQYF. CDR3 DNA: TGTGCCAGCAGTTACGGGCTGAGGGAGACCCAGTACTTC.

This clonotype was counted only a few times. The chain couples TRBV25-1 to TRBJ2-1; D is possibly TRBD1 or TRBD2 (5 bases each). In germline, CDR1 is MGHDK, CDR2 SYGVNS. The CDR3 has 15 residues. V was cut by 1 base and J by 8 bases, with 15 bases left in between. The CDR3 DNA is TGTGCCAGCAGTGAATCCGGGGCCCGCTCCGATGAGCAGTTCTTC. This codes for CASSESGARSDEQFF. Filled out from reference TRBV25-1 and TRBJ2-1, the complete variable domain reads EADIYQTPRYLVIGTGKKITLECSQTMGHDKMYWYQQDPGMELHLIHYSYGVNSTEKGDLSSESTVSRIRTEHFPLTLESARPSHTSQYLCASSESGARSDEQFFGPGTRLTVL.

The CDR3 coding sequence is TGCAGTGCTAGCCGACTAGGGACCTACAATGAGCAGTTCTTC. Residues: CSASRLGTYNEQFF. The V and J genes are TRBV20-1 and TRBJ2-1, with D tentatively TRBD2 (6 bases). V was trimmed by 3 bases and J by 2 bases, leaving 11 bases between them. The CDR3 sequence is 14 residues long. The germline V gene encodes CDR1 DFQATT and CDR2 SNEGSKA (reference sequence).

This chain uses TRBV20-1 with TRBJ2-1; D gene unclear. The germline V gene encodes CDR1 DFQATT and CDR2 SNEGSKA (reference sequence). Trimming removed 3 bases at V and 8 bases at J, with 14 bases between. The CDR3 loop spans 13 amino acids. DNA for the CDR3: TGCAGTGCTAGTGCCGGCGGCGTGGATGAGCAGTTCTTC. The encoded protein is CSASAGGVDEQFF.

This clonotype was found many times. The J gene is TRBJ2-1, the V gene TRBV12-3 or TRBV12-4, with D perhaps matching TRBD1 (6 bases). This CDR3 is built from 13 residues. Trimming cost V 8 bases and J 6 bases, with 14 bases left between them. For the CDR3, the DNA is TGTGCCAGCCGACACTCCAGGGGCAATGAGCAGTTCTTC. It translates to CASRHSRGNEQFF.